Given below is one T cell receptor (beta chain) in context. Its antigen is still unknown. This sample stems from a study of cytomegalovirus exposure and HLA in healthy donors. Study-level points and caveats: Prediction of most subjects' HLA-A and HLA-B alleles by TCR beta sequences was reportedly accurate. The study assumed roughly uniform donor sequencing depth for presence/absence analyses. The authors later found TCR association rates varying by HLA locus, with DRB1 most and HLA-C fewest.

V lost 5 bases to trimming and J lost 0 bases; unmatched junction nucleotides: 3. Germline CDR1 reads SGHVS; CDR2 reads FQNEAQ. The CDR3 extends over 15 amino acids. The PCR made use of 60 Vbeta and 13 Jbeta primers. As originally analysed: The authors later counted about 80 million unique TCR beta chains, roughly 11 million of them shared. This table comes from immunoSEQ multiplex PCR, and its TCRdb copy is limited to in-frame clones, with some not included. V, J and clone size were drawn from that table, and D and trimming were deduced from the DNA. The sample includes 100,000 to 140,000 clones, less than 85% of them seen just once.

The TCR comes from a woman aged 40 to 55 in good health and CMV-seropositive. The chain has TRBV7-8 and TRBJ1-3; 8 bases line up with TRBD1. Sequenced: PBMCs. The CDR3 DNA follows: TGTGCCAGCAGCCTACAGGGGGGCTCTGGAAACACCATATATTTT. As protein: CASSLQGGSGNTIYF.